Detailed here is one TCR beta chain. The target antigen is unknown. PCR involved 60 Vbeta and 13 Jbeta primers. TCRdb's copy holds only in-frame clones and misses some; the assay was immunoSEQ multiplex PCR. This table has 95,000 to 150,000 clones, approximately 78% appearing once. The sample originates from a study of cytomegalovirus exposure and HLA in healthy donors. Whole-study results and caveats: In a later analysis, about 17,000 TCR beta sequences were associated with HLA alleles at 0.05 false discovery rate. Analysis performed later showed TCR beta chains linked to HLA being more clonally expanded than equally common others. Later analysis demonstrated an association between a missense DCLRE1C variant and TCR beta V- and J-gene trimming.

The sequence was obtained from a woman in her thirties or forties in good health and CMV-seronegative. Sequencing was done on a sample of PBMCs.

CDR3 sequence: CASSLNGESNYGYTF. The CDR3 coding sequence is TGTGCCAGCTCACTGAACGGGGAATCTAACTATGGCTACACCTTC. The chain carries TRBV18 and TRBJ1-2; D gene unclear. Germline V gene data show CDR1 as KGHSH and CDR2 as LQKENI. The germline V and J ends were trimmed by 4 bases and 0 bases, with 12 bases remaining between them. CDR3 length: 15 residues. The variable domain in full, completed from reference TRBV18 and TRBJ1-2, reads NAGVMQNPRHLVRRRGQEARLRCSPMKGHSHVYWYRQLPEEGLKFMVYLQKENIIDESGMPKERFSAEFPKEGPSILRIQQVVRGDSAAYFCASSLNGESNYGYTFGSGTRLTVV.